A single sample gave rise to the 18 T cell receptor beta chains below, sequenced in a study of T cells in Graves' hyperthyroidism and ophthalmopathy. Template material for amplifying TCR beta CDR3 regions consisted of RNA transcripts. The HTBI primer set was used in a first-round RT-PCR of the TCR CDR3. TCRdb fed the multiplex PCR reads into MiXCR, producing one record per CDR3 protein. The sample records hundreds of thousands of distinct CDR3 sequences, approximately 40% being singletons. The sample consisted of blood. The receptors were gathered from a man aged 18 to 30 with Graves' hyperthyroidism.

This chain connects TRBV30 to TRBJ1-4, with a weak D call TRBD1 (6 bases). The germline gives CDR1 GTSNPN, CDR2 SVGIG (reference sequence). The germline V and J ends were trimmed by 1 base and 7 bases, with 10 bases remaining between them. There are 13 residues in the CDR3. The CDR3 here is CAWSEGGTEKLFF. CDR3 coding DNA: TGTGCCTGGAGTGAGGGGGGGACTGAAAAACTGTTTTTT.

This chain joins TRBV29-1 and TRBJ2-6; no clear D. Trimming took off 8 bases at V and 1 base at J, with 9 bases between the two ends. Germline values: CDR1 SQVTM, CDR2 ANQGSEA. This CDR3 is 13 amino acids long. CDR3 in DNA: TGCAGCTTGGAGACATCTGGGGCCAACGTCCTGACTTTC. Protein product: CSLETSGANVLTF.

V is TRBV29-1 and J is TRBJ2-7; possible D gene TRBD1, 6 bases. The CDR3 is 14 amino acids. Germline V lookup: CDR1 SQVTM, CDR2 ANQGSEA. The V and J ends lost 6 bases and 3 bases respectively, with 18 bases between them. The CDR3: CSVVEARGLYEQYF. The DNA for the CDR3 is TGCAGCGTCGTCGAGGCCAGGGGCCTCTACGAGCAGTACTTC.

This clonotype has a count of ten or more. The V call is TRBV5-6, the J call TRBJ2-5; either TRBD1 or TRBD2 may fit D (5 bases each). Trimming cost V 0 bases and J 6 bases, with 15 bases left between them. This CDR3 contains 15 residues. Germline CDR1 and CDR2: SGHDT and YYEEEE. In nucleotides, the CDR3 is TGTGCCAGCAGCTTGGAGTCTGGGGGTAGAAAGACCCAGTACTTC. This encodes CASSLESGGRKTQYF.

The chain carries TRBV7-2 and TRBJ1-4; 7 bases map to TRBD1. The CDR3 is 16 residues long. Germline CDR1 reads SGHTA; CDR2 reads FQGNSA. J was trimmed by 8 bases and V by 0 bases; bases with no gene match: 9. CDR3 region: CASSLALSGGGEKLFF. For the CDR3, the DNA is TGTGCCAGCAGCTTAGCCCTGTCAGGGGGTGGAGAAAAACTGTTTTTT.

The chain is built from TRBV7-2 and TRBJ2-5; TRBD2 matches at 11 bases. The CDR3 totals 17 residues. With V trimmed by 8 bases and J by 5 bases, 16 bases remained unmatched. Germline lookup yields CDR1 SGHTA and CDR2 FQGNSA. CDR3 DNA sequence: TGTGCCAGCTGCCCAGAGGCGCTAGCGGGGGGCCGGGAGACCCAGTACTTC. Protein product: CASCPEALAGGRETQYF.

This clonotype was counted a few times. The rearrangement joins TRBV2 to TRBJ2-3; 9 positions agree with TRBD1. The CDR3 runs 13 residues. Germline CDR1 and CDR2: SNHLY and FYNNEI. With V trimmed by 11 bases and J by 4 bases, 7 bases remained unmatched. In DNA form, the CDR3 reads TGTGCCGGTTCCGGGACAGGGCCAGATACGCAGTATTTT. Translating gives CAGSGTGPDTQYF.

V gene TRBV7-2 combines with J gene TRBJ1-1; no reliable D call. V was pared by 5 bases and J by 1 base, with 8 bases between. The CDR3 loop spans 13 amino acids. CDR1 is SGHTA and CDR2 is FQGNSA in the germline V gene. This CDR3 is CASSALKNTEAFF. CDR3 in DNA: TGTGCCAGCAGCGCTCTTAAGAACACTGAAGCTTTCTTT.

V usage is TRBV2 and J usage is TRBJ1-6; D unresolved. Germline CDR1 reads SNHLY; CDR2 reads FYNNEI. This CDR3 contains 14 residues. V was clipped by 4 bases and J by 9 bases, with 13 bases between them. CDR3 amino acids: CASSADGQGSPLHF. CDR3 coding DNA: TGTGCCAGCAGTGCCGACGGGCAAGGTTCACCCCTCCACTTT.

The chain recombines TRBV15 with TRBJ1-6, with 8 nucleotides matching TRBD1. Germline assignment: CDR1 LNHNV and CDR2 YYDKDF (reference sequence). This CDR3 contains 16 residues. After removal of 0 bases from V and 14 bases from J, the junction contained 12 bases not matched to a gene. This chain's CDR3 is CATSRDQGTGAPSLHF. For the CDR3, the DNA is TGTGCCACCAGCAGAGATCAGGGGACAGGCGCCCCGTCCCTCCACTTT.

In its sample, this clonotype was seen many times. This chain links TRBV10-3 with TRBJ1-4; D is possibly TRBD1 (6 bases). From germline, CDR1 is ENHRY and CDR2 SYGVKD. V was shortened by 6 bases and J by 12 bases, with 17 bases between the two germline ends. The CDR3 has 13 amino acids. The CDR3: CAIRGDTLAELFF. The CDR3 DNA reads TGTGCCATCAGAGGGGACACCTTGGCGGAACTGTTTTTT.

In this sample, this clonotype turned up a few times. The V gene is TRBV19, the J gene TRBJ2-7; 8 bases agree with TRBD1. This CDR3 spans 18 amino acids. Germline CDR1 LNHDA, CDR2 SQIVND (reference sequence). V lost 5 bases, J lost 2 bases, and 17 bases stayed unmatched. The CDR3 here is CASSSQSPPGTGPYEQYF. CDR3 in DNA: TGTGCCAGTAGTTCCCAGTCCCCCCCCGGGACAGGTCCCTACGAGCAGTACTTC. The full variable domain, with the rest looked up from reference TRBV19 and TRBJ2-7, is DGGITQSPKYLFRKEGQNVTLSCEQNLNHDAMYWYRQDPGQGLRLIYYSQIVNDFQKGDIAEGYSVSREKKESFPLTVTSAQKNPTAFYLCASSSQSPPGTGPYEQYFGPGTRLTVT.

Concerning this clonotype itself: A much larger clone lies one base from this, so it may be a read error. The J gene is TRBJ1-1, the V gene TRBV5-1, with TRBD1 as a possible D gene (5 bases). The V gene's germline CDR1 is SGHRS and CDR2 YFSETQ. The CDR3 sequence is 15 residues long. Deletions cut 4 bases from V and 4 bases from J, with 17 bases between. CDR3 coding DNA: TGCGCCAGCAGCCTGGGACGGCAAGAGTTCACTGAAGCTTTCTTT. Amino acid sequence: CASSLGRQEFTEAFF.

There are many counts of this clonotype. This chain links TRBV29-1 with TRBJ1-2; D gene unclear. Looked up from germline, CDR1 is SQVTM and CDR2 is ANQGSEA. V lost 5 bases, J lost 6 bases, and 16 bases lay in between. CDR3 length: 13 amino acids. CDR3 sequence (DNA): TGCAGCGTTTATACCCCGATGCCTGATGGCTACACCTTC. It specifies CSVYTPMPDGYTF.

The chain joins TRBV7-2 to TRBJ2-7; a weak D match, TRBD1 (6 bases). Germline V lookup: CDR1 SGHTA, CDR2 FQGNSA. The CDR3 has 15 amino acids. V was pared by 1 base and J by 4 bases, with 14 bases between. This CDR3 is CASSLEWGQLYEQYF. The DNA for the CDR3 is TGTGCCAGCAGCTTAGAATGGGGACAACTATACGAGCAGTACTTC.

This clonotype was found many times. The chain joins TRBV7-2 to TRBJ1-3; D may be TRBD1 (5 bases). CDR1 and CDR2 from the germline V gene are SGHTA and FQGNSA. V was shortened by 0 bases and J by 4 bases, with 10 bases between the two germline ends. The CDR3 spans 15 residues. The DNA for the CDR3 is TGTGCCAGCAGCTTAGCCGGGACGGGCGGAAACACCATATATTTT. This sequence encodes CASSLAGTGGNTIYF.

As to this clonotype: A much larger clone sits a single nucleotide away, making a read error possible. J is TRBJ1-5 and V is TRBV2; unclear D gene. The CDR3 extends over 12 amino acids. Germline values: CDR1 SNHLY, CDR2 FYNNEI. CDR3 nucleotides: TGTGCCCGCAGTGACCAGGCTCCACCCCAGCATTTT. Translating gives CARSDQAPPQHF. Full variable domain (remainder filled in from reference TRBV2 and TRBJ1-5): EPEVTQTPSHQVTQMGQEVILRCVPISNHLYFYWYRQILGQKVEFLVSFYNNEISEKSEIFDDQFSVERPDGSNFTLKIRSTKLEDSAMYFCARSDQAPPQHFGDGTRLSIL.

The chain uses TRBV10-3 and TRBJ1-2; perhaps TRBD1 as D (5 bases). V gave up 7 bases and J gave up 8 bases, with 17 bases separating them. CDR1 and CDR2 (germline): ENHRY, SYGVKD. This CDR3 contains 13 residues. CDR3 sequence reads: CAIKQGVAWGYTF. CDR3 in DNA: TGTGCCATCAAGCAGGGTGTTGCCTGGGGCTACACCTTC.